One and the same sample provided the 10 T cell receptor beta chains below, sequenced in a study of T cells after yellow fever vaccination. TCRdb called the 5' RACE reads again in MiXCR, with one record for every CDR3 protein. Among around 320,000 distinct CDR3 sequences listed, about 10% were seen once. The sequenced sample was CD4+ T cells sorted from PBMCs, obtained 45 days after the yellow fever booster vaccination. The receptors derive from a man aged 18 to 30 who received the YFV17D yellow fever vaccine.

The chain joins TRBV6-5 to TRBJ2-3; 10 nucleotides match TRBD2. CDR3 length equals 16 residues. The J segment lost 4 bases and the V segment lost 2 bases, leaving 6 bases of the junction unmatched. Germline V lookup: CDR1 MNHEY, CDR2 SVGAGI. The CDR3 is CASSYGSGGAPDTQYF. The CDR3 DNA reads TGTGCCAGCAGTTACGGGAGCGGGGGGGCCCCAGATACGCAGTATTTT.

This clonotype was recorded at least ten times. This rearrangement joins TRBV5-6 to TRBJ2-6, with D uncertain. The germline V gene has CDR1 SGHDT and CDR2 YYEEEE. Trimming left V 4 bases short and J 4 bases short, with 12 bases between. CDR3 length equals 15 residues. This chain's CDR3 is CASSDKGPGANVLTF. The CDR3 DNA sequence: TGTGCCAGCAGCGATAAGGGTCCCGGGGCCAACGTCCTGACTTTC.

This clonotype was found a few times. The DNA for the CDR3 is TGTGCCAGCTCACCATCCTCTGCTCGGGAGCAGTACGTC. It encodes CASSPSSAREQYV. The chain combines TRBV18 with TRBJ2-7; no definite D call. The CDR3 runs 13 residues. In germline, CDR1 is KGHSH, CDR2 LQKENI. With 2 bases removed from V and 7 bases from J, the gap between germline ends came to 12 bases.

The sample holds a few counts of this clonotype. The chain is built from TRBV19 and TRBJ1-1, with 10 bases aligning to TRBD1. Losses at the gene ends were 4 bases for V and 3 bases for J; bases not matched to a gene: 5. The CDR3 runs 15 residues. CDR1 and CDR2 (germline): LNHDA, SQIVND (reference sequence). The CDR3 nucleotides are TGTGCCAGTAGTAGGGGACAGGGGCAACACACTGAAGCTTTCTTT. As protein: CASSRGQGQHTEAFF.

This clonotype was picked up a small number of times. The chain couples TRBV5-1 to TRBJ1-3; D perhaps matches TRBD1 (5 bases). Germline assignment: CDR1 SGHRS and CDR2 YFSETQ. The ends were cut back, 4 bases at V and 2 bases at J, with 16 bases in the middle. The CDR3 is made up of 16 amino acids. The CDR3 bases are TGCGCCAGCAGCCGCCGGGACCTGAGGGCTGGAAACACCATATATTTT. Its translation is CASSRRDLRAGNTIYF.

About this clonotype itself: One end of the junction does not line up with germline, which may come from a read error. V usage is TRBV7-9 and J usage is TRBJ2-5; D is possibly TRBD2 (5 bases). Germline CDR1 reads SEHNR; CDR2 reads FQNEAQ (reference sequence). The CDR3 extends over 15 amino acids. In nucleotides, the CDR3 is TGTGCCAGCTGCCCCCTAGCCTTCTCTCAAGAGAACCAGTACTTC. Translating gives CASCPLAFSQENQYF. The whole variable domain, remainder taken from reference TRBV7-9 and TRBJ2-5, is DTGVSQNPRHKITKRGQNVTFRCDPISEHNRLYWYRQTLGQGPEFLTYFQNEAQLEKSRLLSDRFSAERPKGSFSTLEIQRTEQGDSAMYLCASCPLAFSQENQYFGPGTRLLVL.

The chain uses TRBV12-3 or TRBV12-4 and TRBJ2-5; D possibly uses TRBD1 or TRBD2 (5 bases each). Trimming took off 7 bases at V and 3 bases at J, with 15 bases between the two ends. The CDR3 covers 14 residues. CDR3 in amino acids: CASTPFGTEETQYF. DNA for the CDR3: TGTGCCAGCACCCCCTTTGGGACGGAAGAGACCCAGTACTTC.

V usage is TRBV28 and J usage is TRBJ1-1; TRBD1 might be the D (6 bases). The CDR3 extends over 15 amino acids. Germline V gives CDR1 MDHEN, CDR2 SYDVKM. Trimming removed 6 bases at V and 4 bases at J, with 18 bases between. The CDR3 DNA sequence: TGTGCCAGCAGCCCTAGGACAGTTAAGTTCACTGAAGCTTTCTTT. Its protein product is CASSPRTVKFTEAFF. The whole variable domain, remainder taken from reference TRBV28 and TRBJ1-1, is DVKVTQSSRYLVKRTGEKVFLECVQDMDHENMFWYRQDPGLGLRLIYFSYDVKMKEKGDIPEGYSVSREKKERFSLILESASTNQTSMYLCASSPRTVKFTEAFFGQGTRLTVV.

The gene calls are TRBV6-6 and TRBJ2-5; 8 nucleotides match TRBD2. Germline V CDR1 and CDR2: MNHNY, SVGAGI (reference sequence). Germline trimming cut 2 bases from V and 4 bases from J; bases unmatched to any gene: 6. The CDR3 contains 15 residues. DNA of the CDR3: TGTGCCAGCAGTTACGTCCGGGGGGGGGCAGAGACCCAGTACTTC. It is translated as CASSYVRGGAETQYF.

The chain employs TRBV6-5 and TRBJ2-2; a possible D gene is TRBD2 (6 bases). Trimming pared 0 bases from V and 4 bases from J, leaving 12 bases between. Germline-derived CDR1 and CDR2 are MNHEY and SVGAGI. The CDR3 spans 16 residues. CDR3 DNA: TGTGCCAGCAGTTACTCCAGAGCGGGTGGCACCGGGGAGCTGTTTTTT. Its protein is CASSYSRAGGTGELFF.